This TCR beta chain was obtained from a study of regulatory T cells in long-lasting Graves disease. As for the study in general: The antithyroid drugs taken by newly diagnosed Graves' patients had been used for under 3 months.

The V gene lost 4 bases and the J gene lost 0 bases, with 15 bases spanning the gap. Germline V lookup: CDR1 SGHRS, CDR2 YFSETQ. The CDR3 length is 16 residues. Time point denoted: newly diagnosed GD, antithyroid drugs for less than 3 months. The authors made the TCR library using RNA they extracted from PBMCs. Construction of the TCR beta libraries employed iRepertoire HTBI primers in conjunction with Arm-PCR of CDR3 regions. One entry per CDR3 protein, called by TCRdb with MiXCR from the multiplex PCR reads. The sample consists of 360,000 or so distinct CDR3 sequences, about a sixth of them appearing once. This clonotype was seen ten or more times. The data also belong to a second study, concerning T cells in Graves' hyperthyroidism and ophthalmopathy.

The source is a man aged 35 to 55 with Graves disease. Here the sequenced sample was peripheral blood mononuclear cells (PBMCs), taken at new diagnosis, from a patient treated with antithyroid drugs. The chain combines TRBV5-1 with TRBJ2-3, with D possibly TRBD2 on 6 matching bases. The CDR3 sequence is CASSHARLESTDTQYF. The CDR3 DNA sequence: TGCGCCAGCAGCCATGCGAGACTAGAAAGCACAGATACGCAGTATTTT.